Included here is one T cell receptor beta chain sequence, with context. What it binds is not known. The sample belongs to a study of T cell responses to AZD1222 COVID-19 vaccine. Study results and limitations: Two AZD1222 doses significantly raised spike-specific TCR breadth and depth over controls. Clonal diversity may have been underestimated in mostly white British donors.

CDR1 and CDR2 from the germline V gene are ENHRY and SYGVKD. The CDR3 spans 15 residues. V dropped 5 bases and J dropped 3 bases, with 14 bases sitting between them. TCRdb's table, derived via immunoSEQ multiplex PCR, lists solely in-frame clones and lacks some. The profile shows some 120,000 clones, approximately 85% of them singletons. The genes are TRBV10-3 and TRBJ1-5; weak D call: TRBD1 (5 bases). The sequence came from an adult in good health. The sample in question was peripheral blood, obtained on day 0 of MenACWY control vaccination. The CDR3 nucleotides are TGTGCCATCAGTCCAAGGGCGGGGGACAATCAGCCCCAGCATTTT. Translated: CAISPRAGDNQPQHF.